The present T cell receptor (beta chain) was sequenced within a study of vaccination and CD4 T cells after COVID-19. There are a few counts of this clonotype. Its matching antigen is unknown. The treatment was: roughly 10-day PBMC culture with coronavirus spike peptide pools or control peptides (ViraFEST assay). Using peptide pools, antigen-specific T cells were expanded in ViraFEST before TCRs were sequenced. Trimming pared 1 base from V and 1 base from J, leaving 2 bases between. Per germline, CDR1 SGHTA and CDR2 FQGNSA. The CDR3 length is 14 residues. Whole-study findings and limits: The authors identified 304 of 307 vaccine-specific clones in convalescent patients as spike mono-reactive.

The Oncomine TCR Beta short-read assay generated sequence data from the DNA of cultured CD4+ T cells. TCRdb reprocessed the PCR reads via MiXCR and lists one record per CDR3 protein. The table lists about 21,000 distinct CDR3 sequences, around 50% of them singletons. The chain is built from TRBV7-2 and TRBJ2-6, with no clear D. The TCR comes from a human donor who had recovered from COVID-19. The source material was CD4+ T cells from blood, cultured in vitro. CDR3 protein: CASSLVSGANVLTF. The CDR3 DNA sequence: TGTGCCAGCAGCTTAGTATCTGGGGCCAACGTCCTGACTTTC. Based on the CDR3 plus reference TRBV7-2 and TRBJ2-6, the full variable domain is GAGVSQSPSNKVTEKGKDVELRCDPISGHTALYWYRQSLGQGLEFLIYFQGNSAPDKSGLPSDRFSAERTGGSVSTLTIQRTQQEDSAVYLCASSLVSGANVLTFGAGSRLTVL.